This TCR beta chain is from a study of blood T cell repertoires in COVID-19. Study details: Specimens from acute and convalescent COVID-19 originated in the United States, Italy and Spain. T cells, B-cell-depleted T cells, or PBMCs provided the cDNA or gDNA that served as material.

Original data processing: From reference gene primer amplification, estimates of nucleated cell counts were derived. TCRdb's copy holds only in-frame clones and misses some; the assay was immunoSEQ multiplex PCR. V and J calls and clone size follow that table, whereas D and trimming were derived from the DNA. The repertoire consists of under 200,000 clones, with roughly 80% occurring once and the leading ten covering 6.9%. Sequenced material: peripheral blood. This clonotype was obtained from a man in his fifties or sixties with acute or convalescent COVID-19.

DNA of the CDR3: TGCGCCAGCAGCCAAGATCGGGGAATCTTTAAGTATTTT. Protein sequence: CASSQDRGIFKYF. V and J are TRBV4-1 and TRBJ2-3; D is perhaps TRBD2 (5 bases). Between the trimmed V and J ends, which lost 0 bases and 13 bases, there was a span of 14 bases. Germline values: CDR1 MGHRA, CDR2 YSYEKL. The CDR3 spans 13 residues.